The sample holds a few counts of the clone carrying this TCR beta chain. Its target is unknown. TCRdb keeps only in-frame clones here, not all; method: immunoSEQ multiplex PCR. The sample yields roughly 250,000 clones, about 80% seen once. The V gene lost 2 bases and the J gene lost 2 bases, with 16 bases spanning the gap. The CDR3 has 16 amino acids. The data are from a study of Tregs in tolerant kidney transplant recipients. Regarding the study as a whole: Expanding Tregs on activated donor B cells appeared to best identify donor-specific TCRbeta clones. Few patients were studied, so findings need validation in larger groups. No direct test of biological reproducibility was done here.

Unstimulated regulatory T cells (CD4+CD25+CD127-), CD4+CD25- non-regulatory cells, CD4 and CD8 cells were FACS-sorted from thawed PBMCs. This sequence originates from a human donor in good health. This sequence joins TRBV23-1 and TRBJ2-7; D ambiguous. TRBV23-1 is given ORF status, its function remaining uncertain. Input material: CD4+ T cells from blood. The CDR3 nucleotides are TGCGCCAGCAGTCAAACCCACAGTACTCAGGCCTACGAGCAGTACTTC. Its protein is CASSQTHSTQAYEQYF.